This T cell receptor beta chain was profiled in a study of cytomegalovirus exposure and HLA in healthy donors. Trimming removed 4 bases at V and 9 bases at J, with 20 bases between. The CDR3 runs to 15 residues. Germline-derived CDR1 and CDR2 are SGHRS and YFSETQ. Use of 60 Vbeta and 13 Jbeta primers characterized the PCR. Libraries were prepared by immunoSEQ multiplex PCR; TCRdb keeps only in-frame clonotypes and omits some of them. The top ten hold 3.5% to 4% of the sample, which has about 110,000 clones, around two thirds seen once. The sample was PBMCs. This chain connects TRBV5-1 to TRBJ2-1; TRBD1 is a possible D gene (6 bases). This TCR was recovered from a man aged 25-45 years in good health and CMV-seropositive. CDR3 sequence reads: CASSPLGAGAIEQFF. CDR3 in DNA: TGCGCCAGCAGCCCCCTTGGGGCAGGGGCGATTGAGCAGTTCTTC.